The entry that follows covers one T cell receptor beta chain sequence. This clone has only a few counts. No cognate antigen has been identified for it. Per-base quality was not reported, and no clone a single base away is much larger than it. Patients with autoimmune disease history or receiving systemic immunosuppression were excluded from the trial. Peripheral blood for TCR sequencing was drawn from every dose cohort at baseline, at cycle 4 day 1 and at cycle 7 day 1. The samples were taken from a phase I, first-in-human, multicenter, open-label dose-escalation trial of ivuxolimab. Adults with locally advanced or metastatic head and neck squamous cell, hepatocellular, melanoma or renal cell carcinoma were enrolled in the trial. Before TCR sequencing, CD4+ and CD8+ T cells were separately sorted from peripheral blood. Genomic DNA was extracted from sorted cells for sequencing of the TCRbeta CDR3 region. The immunoSEQ Assay was used to sequence the TCRbeta CDR3 regions. This is the immuneACCESS table as TCRdb keeps it, with only in-frame sequences that have V and J called. A part of the clones is gone; compared with another copy, unresolved V genes explain less than half, and the rest is unexplained. The sample data list 9,500 to 15,000 clones, and 69% of these were observed just once. 10% to 15% of the sample rests with the top ten.

The data stem from a study of OX40 agonist ivuxolimab in advanced cancers. In the study overall: Ivuxolimab was a fully human IgG2 agonistic monoclonal antibody targeting the costimulatory receptor OX40 (CD134). Partial responses were achieved by three dose-escalation patients, of whom one had hepatocellular carcinoma and two had cutaneous melanoma. The paper describes the monotherapy dose-escalation part (N = 52 patients) of the phase I trial of ivuxolimab. Patients were allowed to have had prior anti-PD-1, anti-PD-L1 or anti-CTLA-4 therapy, and less than 45% of the dose-escalation patients had previously received checkpoint inhibitors. Among the roughly 50 dose-escalation patients, approximately 20 had hepatocellular carcinoma, about 15 melanoma, 9 renal cell carcinoma and 9 head and neck cancer. The point of sequencing TCRbeta in the periphery was to test whether ivuxolimab changed TCR sequence diversity and drove clonal T-cell expansion. A male proportion of around 81% and a mean age of 60 years, ranging from about 23 to 79, were recorded for the dose-escalation cohort. Intravenous ivuxolimab was administered to patients every 2 weeks at six dose levels: 0.01, 0.1, 0.3, 1.5, 3 and 10 mg/kg.

The trim is 0 bases for V and 7 bases for J, with a gap of 7 bases between the germline ends. The CDR3 starts with the cysteine, ends with the phenylalanine, and has 13 residues. Just CDR3 DNA is preserved here, 39 bases in frame from base 1. Per the germline V gene, SGHVS is the CDR1 and FNYEAQ is the CDR2. Points the paper makes about the study in general: On average, CD8+ T cells showed more expanded clones than CD4+ T cells after ivuxolimab. Low levels of normalized T-cell clonal expansion were also seen in some patients who did not respond. At doses from 0.1 to 3.0 mg/kg, clonal expansion was seen in both CD4+ and CD8+ blood T cells between baseline and week 6. In the 0.1-3.0 mg/kg groups, partial responders were among the patients with the lowest normalized peripheral clonal expansion, particularly in CD8+ T cells. Which antigens the clonally expanded peripheral T cells were specific for was not determined.

The V and J segments used are TRBV7-6 and TRBJ2-1; no D gene call is confident. The sequences come from CD4+ or CD8+ T cells sorted from blood, collected in a trial of the OX40 agonist ivuxolimab. This receptor was taken from an adult with an advanced solid tumor such as melanoma, head and neck, liver or kidney cancer. The nucleotide sequence reads TGTGCCAGCAGCTTAGCGGGTGGTAATGAGCAGTTCTTC. Its translation is CASSLAGGNEQFF.